Below are 28 T cell receptor beta chains sequenced from a single sample in a study of glioma-infiltrating T cells after dendritic cell vaccination (dated by TCRdb to about 2016). Libraries were constructed by the immunoSEQ multiplex PCR assay. The table was pulled from immuneACCESS by TCRdb, which kept in-frame rearrangements only. Such tables lose some clones; where checked, under half of the loss comes from unresolved V genes, and the rest has no known cause. This sample is represented by around 96,000 clones; over 60% of them were singletons. Jointly, the top ten make up 6% of the sample. Here the sequenced sample was blood, taken before dendritic cell vaccination. The receptors stem from a human donor with glioblastoma.

This clone was detected once. The chain is built from TRBV11-2 and TRBJ2-1; 12 nucleotides agree with TRBD2. Per germline, CDR1 SGHAT and CDR2 FQNNGV. This CDR3 spans 19 amino acids. The V and J ends lost 6 bases and 10 bases, in that order; junction bases with no gene match: 22. The CDR3 coding sequence is TGTGCCAGCAGACCGGGGCTAGCGGGGGGGCCGACTCAGCGGCACGAGCAGTTCTTC. Its translation is CASRPGLAGGPTQRHEQFF.

The chain couples TRBV30 to TRBJ1-1; tentative D call: TRBD1 (5 bases). Germline V CDR1 and CDR2: GTSNPN, SVGIG (reference sequence). V dropped 0 bases and J dropped 6 bases, with 17 bases sitting between them. There are 15 residues in the CDR3. CDR3 sequence reads: CAWSVSGRDISEAFF. The CDR3, as DNA: TGTGCCTGGAGTGTATCGGGCAGGGATATCTCTGAAGCTTTCTTT.

Only a few counts were recorded for this clone. The chain joins TRBV5-1 to TRBJ1-1; D not certain. The CDR3 spans 15 residues. CDR1 and CDR2 (germline): SGHRS, YFSETQ. V was clipped by 0 bases and J by 3 bases, with 12 bases between them. CDR3 amino acids: CASSLVAVGDTEAFF. CDR3 sequence (DNA): TGCGCCAGCAGCTTGGTAGCGGTCGGGGACACTGAAGCTTTCTTT.

This clone was counted between two and nine times. The rearrangement joins TRBV19 to TRBJ2-1; 8 nucleotides line up with TRBD2. The CDR3 is 16 amino acids. Unmatched junction bases numbered 11, after V lost 3 bases and J lost 7 bases. The V gene's germline CDR1 is LNHDA and CDR2 SQIVND (reference sequence). This chain's CDR3 is CASSMELADLGNEQFF. The CDR3 nucleotides read TGTGCCAGTAGTATGGAACTAGCGGACCTGGGGAATGAGCAGTTCTTC. The variable domain in full, with the rest retrieved from reference TRBV19 and TRBJ2-1, is DGGITQSPKYLFRKEGQNVTLSCEQNLNHDAMYWYRQDPGQGLRLIYYSQIVNDFQKGDIAEGYSVSREKKESFPLTVTSAQKNPTAFYLCASSMELADLGNEQFFGPGTRLTVL.

This chain joins TRBV19 and TRBJ2-7; 11 positions match TRBD1. Germline loops: CDR1 LNHDA, CDR2 SQIVND (reference sequence). V shed 7 bases, J shed 6 bases, and the junction held 8 bases outside the gene matches. The CDR3 is 14 residues long. The CDR3 region is CASTEDRGRSEQYF. Here the CDR3 DNA reads TGTGCCAGTACCGAGGACAGGGGGCGCTCCGAGCAGTACTTC.

V is TRBV10-2 and J is TRBJ1-2; D gene ambiguous. V was clipped by 6 bases and J by 3 bases, with 14 bases between them. Germline V gene lookup returns CDR1 WSHSY and CDR2 SAAADI. This CDR3 spans 14 amino acids. CDR3: CASRGSGKDYGYTF. CDR3 in DNA: TGCGCCAGCAGAGGATCGGGAAAGGACTATGGCTACACCTTC.

A few counts support this clone. The chain employs TRBV30 and TRBJ2-1, with TRBD2 identical over 10 bases. Trimming cost V 3 bases and J 4 bases; bases outside gene matches: 6. Per the germline V gene, CDR1 is GTSNPN and CDR2 is SVGIG (reference sequence). The CDR3 covers 15 residues. CDR3 region: CAWSAGTSVYNEQFF. CDR3 DNA sequence: TGTGCCTGGAGCGCCGGGACTAGCGTGTACAATGAGCAGTTCTTC.

J is TRBJ1-4 and V is TRBV9; TRBD1 matches at 10 bases. Germline V gives CDR1 SGDLS, CDR2 YYNGEE. Germline trimming cut 4 bases from V and 7 bases from J; bases unmatched to any gene: 7. This CDR3 region has 15 residues. CDR3 protein: CASSKPGQGSEKLFF. Here the CDR3 DNA reads TGTGCCAGCAGCAAGCCGGGACAGGGGAGTGAAAAACTGTTTTTT.

This chain uses TRBV6-5 with TRBJ2-3, with 8 nucleotides matching TRBD2. The CDR3 covers 14 residues. Germline lookup yields CDR1 MNHEY and CDR2 SVGAGI. J lost 1 base, V lost 6 bases, and 3 bases had no gene match. CDR3 residues: CASSPGGGTDTQYF. DNA of the CDR3: TGTGCCAGCAGCCCGGGGGGGGGCACAGATACGCAGTATTTT.

This chain joins TRBV13 and TRBJ2-4; TRBD2 might be the D (5 bases). The CDR3 loop spans 24 amino acids. Deletions cut 4 bases from V and 0 bases from J, with 37 bases between. Germline V gives CDR1 PRHDT, CDR2 FYEKMQ (reference sequence). CDR3 amino acids: CASSSNTGRKKVDYYCIAKNIQYF. CDR3 nucleotide sequence: TGTGCCAGCAGCTCTAATACTGGACGGAAGAAGGTAGACTACTATTGTATAGCCAAAAACATTCAGTACTTC.

J is TRBJ2-1 and V is TRBV2; D may be TRBD1 (6 bases). The CDR3 spans 11 residues. V was pared by 9 bases and J by 8 bases, with 11 bases between. Germline V lookup: CDR1 SNHLY, CDR2 FYNNEI. The CDR3 reads CASTGFDEQFF. In DNA form, the CDR3 reads TGTGCCAGTACAGGGTTCGATGAGCAGTTCTTC.

Comments on this clone: A read error may produce the germline difference seen at one junction end. This chain links TRBV6-6 with TRBJ1-2; D not certain. Germline lookup yields CDR1 MNHNY and CDR2 SVGAGI (reference sequence). The CDR3 is 12 amino acids. The CDR3 bases are TGTGCCAGCAGTTACATTGCGACTTTTCCAAGCTTT. As protein: CASSYIATFPSF.

The V gene is TRBV30, the J gene TRBJ1-1; D perhaps matches TRBD1 (6 bases). Per germline, CDR1 GTSNPN and CDR2 SVGIG (reference sequence). The V gene lost 1 base and the J gene lost 1 base, with 10 bases spanning the gap. The length of the CDR3 is 14 residues. This CDR3 is CAWSGGTPNTEAFF. The DNA for the CDR3 is TGTGCCTGGAGTGGAGGGACACCGAACACTGAAGCTTTCTTT.

V gene TRBV29-1 combines with J gene TRBJ2-7, with 7 bases that match TRBD1. This CDR3 spans 14 amino acids. The germline CDR1 and CDR2 sequences are SQVTM and ANQGSEA. V was clipped by 6 bases and J by 1 base; unmatched bases: 9. In nucleotides, the CDR3 is TGCAGCGTCAAGTCCCGACAGGGATCCTACGAGCAGTACTTC. Amino acid sequence: CSVKSRQGSYEQYF.

The chain recombines TRBV2 with TRBJ2-5; TRBD1 matches 11 bases. CDR1 is SNHLY, CDR2 FYNNEI, per germline. The CDR3 contains 15 residues. J was trimmed by 5 bases and V by 5 bases; bases with no gene match: 7. CDR3 amino acids: CASSQSRDRGETQYF. The DNA of the CDR3 is TGTGCCAGCAGTCAATCCCGGGACAGGGGGGAGACCCAGTACTTC.

The J gene is TRBJ2-3, the V gene TRBV2, with D unclear. Trimming removed 7 bases from V and 6 bases from J, with 8 bases in between. The CDR3 runs 11 residues. CDR1 is SNHLY and CDR2 is FYNNEI in the germline V gene. The CDR3 region has the DNA TGTGCCAGCAAAAGCGCTGATACGCAGTATTTT. Protein: CASKSADTQYF.

The V and J genes are TRBV5-4 and TRBJ2-5; 10 nucleotides line up with TRBD2. The CDR3 extends over 16 amino acids. The V gene's germline CDR1 is SGHNT and CDR2 YYREEE (reference sequence). V was clipped by 0 bases and J by 4 bases; unmatched bases: 6. The CDR3 loop reads CASSLGERGGRETQYF. CDR3 coding DNA: TGTGCCAGCAGCTTGGGCGAGCGGGGGGGCAGAGAGACCCAGTACTTC.

This chain connects TRBV5-1 to TRBJ1-3; TRBD1 matches 8 bases. CDR3 length: 17 amino acids. Germline values: CDR1 SGHRS, CDR2 YFSETQ. Germline trimming cut 4 bases from V and 1 base from J; bases unmatched to any gene: 10. CDR3 region: CASSGGQVGASGNTIYF. The CDR3 nucleotides read TGCGCCAGCAGCGGGGGACAGGTCGGTGCTTCTGGAAACACCATATATTTT.

This clone has just a few counts. The CDR3 DNA reads TGTGCCAGCAGCTTCTGGGGCGAGGAGGGCTACACCTTC. Protein product: CASSFWGEEGYTF. The V call is TRBV7-9, the J call TRBJ1-2; D perhaps matches TRBD1 (5 bases). The CDR3 has 13 residues. Germline CDR1 SEHNR, CDR2 FQNEAQ (reference sequence). Trimming left V 3 bases short and J 8 bases short, with 13 bases between. Drawing the rest from reference TRBV7-9 and TRBJ1-2, the complete variable domain is DTGVSQNPRHKITKRGQNVTFRCDPISEHNRLYWYRQTLGQGPEFLTYFQNEAQLEKSRLLSDRFSAERPKGSFSTLEIQRTEQGDSAMYLCASSFWGEEGYTFGSGTRLTVV.

The rearrangement uses TRBV6-5 and TRBJ2-7; 13 bases agree with TRBD2. Germline V gene sequence: CDR1 MNHEY, CDR2 SVGAGI. This CDR3 spans 15 amino acids. V was pared by 6 bases and J by 5 bases, with 7 bases of the junction left unmatched. The CDR3 spells CASRGLAGKINEQYF. The CDR3 region has the DNA TGTGCCAGCAGGGGACTAGCGGGAAAGATCAACGAGCAGTACTTC.

This chain uses TRBV7-6 with TRBJ1-5; D is uncertain. Germline CDR1 is SGHVS and CDR2 is FNYEAQ. The CDR3 loop spans 13 amino acids. V shed 3 bases and J shed 9 bases, with 12 bases lying between them. The CDR3 DNA reads as TGTGCCAGCAGCTTGTCCGGGAGCGGGCCCCAGCATTTT. This sequence encodes CASSLSGSGPQHF.

The chain carries TRBV20-1 and TRBJ1-3; D is uncertain. Trimming removed 2 bases from V and 6 bases from J, with 5 bases in between. Per germline, CDR1 DFQATT and CDR2 SNEGSKA (reference sequence). This CDR3 region has 11 residues. CDR3 DNA: TGCAGTGCTAGACGGGAAAACACCATATATTTT. Amino acid sequence: CSARRENTIYF.

The rearrangement uses TRBV6-5 and TRBJ2-6, with 10 bases lining up with TRBD1. The CDR3 has 13 residues. Germline V CDR1 and CDR2: MNHEY, SVGAGI. V dropped 6 bases and J dropped 17; count of bases not matched to a gene: 10. DNA for the CDR3: TGTGCCAGCAGCAGCGGACAGGGGGGCCTCGTGACTTTC. As protein: CASSSGQGGLVTF.

The chain links TRBV9 to TRBJ2-1; 12 bases line up with TRBD2. Looked up from germline, CDR1 is SGDLS and CDR2 is YYNGEE. V shed 3 bases, J shed 9 bases, and the junction held 13 bases outside the gene matches. The CDR3 length is 17 residues. Written as DNA, the CDR3 is TGTGCCAGCAGCGCAGGACTAGCGGGACGGGAGAGAGGTGAGCAGTTCTTC. Encoded protein: CASSAGLAGRERGEQFF.

The rearrangement uses TRBV6-6 and TRBJ1-2, with 10 bases aligning to TRBD1. The CDR3 contains 13 residues. Looked up from germline, CDR1 is MNHNY and CDR2 is SVGAGI (reference sequence). V shed 8 bases and J 7 bases; nucleotides not matched to a gene: 7. The CDR3 protein is CASGETGGPGYTF. Written as DNA, the CDR3 is TGTGCCAGCGGGGAGACAGGGGGCCCTGGCTACACCTTC.

The chain uses TRBV10-3 and TRBJ2-3; TRBD2 aligns across 9 bases. Per the germline V gene, CDR1 is ENHRY and CDR2 is SYGVKD. V lost 5 bases, J lost 6 bases, and 6 bases stayed unmatched. The CDR3 runs to 14 residues. As DNA, the CDR3 is TGTGCCATCAGTCGCTCTAGCGGGGTCGATACGCAGTATTTT. Translated, it gives CAISRSSGVDTQYF.

This chain uses TRBV5-1 with TRBJ2-5, with 9 positions matching TRBD1. Germline-derived CDR1 and CDR2 are SGHRS and YFSETQ. With 1 base clipped from V and 4 bases from J, the junction kept 14 bases outside the gene matches. The CDR3 runs 18 residues. CDR3 bases: TGCGCCAGCAGCTTGCCCACCACCGGGACAGGGAAAGGAGAGACCCAGTACTTC. Its translation is CASSLPTTGTGKGETQYF.

Only one count was recorded for this clone. Other DNA sequences in this sample translate to the same CDR3. V gene TRBV6-1 combines with J gene TRBJ2-3; 11 bases line up with TRBD2. V was pared by 4 bases and J by 2 bases, with 5 bases of the junction left unmatched. The CDR3 length is 16 residues. Germline CDR1 reads MNHNS; CDR2 reads SASEGT. CDR3 sequence (DNA): TGTGCCAGCAGTGGACCGGGACTAGCGGACACAGATACGCAGTATTTT. This sequence encodes CASSGPGLADTDTQYF.